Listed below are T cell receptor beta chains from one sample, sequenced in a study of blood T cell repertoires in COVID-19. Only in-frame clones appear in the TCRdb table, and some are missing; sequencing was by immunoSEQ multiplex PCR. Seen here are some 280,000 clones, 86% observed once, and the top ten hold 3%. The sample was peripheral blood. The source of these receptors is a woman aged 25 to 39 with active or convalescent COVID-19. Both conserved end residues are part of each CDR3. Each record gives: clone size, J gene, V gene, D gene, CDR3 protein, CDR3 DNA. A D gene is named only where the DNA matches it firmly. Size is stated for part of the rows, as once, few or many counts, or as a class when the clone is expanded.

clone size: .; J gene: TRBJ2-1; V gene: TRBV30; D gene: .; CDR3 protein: CAWSGYRGYNEQFF; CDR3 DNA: TGTGCCTGGAGTGGTTACCGGGGGTACAATGAGCAGTTCTTC
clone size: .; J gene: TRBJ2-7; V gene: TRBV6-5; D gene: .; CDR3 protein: CASRLDLTYEQYF; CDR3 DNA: TGTGCCAGCAGGCTAGACCTCACCTACGAGCAGTACTTC
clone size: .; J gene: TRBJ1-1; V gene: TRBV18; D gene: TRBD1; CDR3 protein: CASSGDRGLEAFF; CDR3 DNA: TGTGCCAGCTCCGGGGACAGGGGGCTAGAAGCTTTCTTT
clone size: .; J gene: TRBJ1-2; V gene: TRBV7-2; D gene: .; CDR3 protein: CASSLDKGARGYTF; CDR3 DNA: TGTGCCAGCAGCTTAGATAAAGGGGCGCGGGGCTACACCTTC
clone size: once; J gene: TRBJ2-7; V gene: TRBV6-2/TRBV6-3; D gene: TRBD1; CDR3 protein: CASSSPGQVSYEQYF; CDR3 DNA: TGTGCCAGCAGTTCACCGGGACAGGTTTCCTACGAGCAGTACTTC
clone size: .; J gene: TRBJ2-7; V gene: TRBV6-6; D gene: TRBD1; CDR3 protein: CASSSGPRQGLYF; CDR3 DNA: TGTGCCAGCAGTTCCGGACCAAGACAGGGGTTGTACTTC
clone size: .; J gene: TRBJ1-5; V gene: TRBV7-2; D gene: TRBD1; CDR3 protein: CASSLSMLSTGGQDQPQHF; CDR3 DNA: TGTGCCAGCAGCTTATCTATGCTGTCGACAGGGGGTCAGGATCAGCCCCAGCATTTT
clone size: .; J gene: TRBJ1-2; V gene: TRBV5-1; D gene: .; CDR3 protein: CASGEDRANYGYTF; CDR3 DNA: TGCGCCAGCGGAGAGGACAGAGCTAACTATGGCTACACCTTC
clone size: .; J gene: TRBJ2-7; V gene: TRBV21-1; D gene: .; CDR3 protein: CASRNSQSSYEQYF; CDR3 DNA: TGTGCCAGCAGGAACAGTCAGAGCTCCTACGAGCAGTACTTC
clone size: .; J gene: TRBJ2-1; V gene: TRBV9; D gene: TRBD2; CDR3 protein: CASSVAGGGAAGPYNEQFF; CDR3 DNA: TGTGCCAGCAGCGTAGCCGGCGGGGGGGCGGCGGGGCCATACAATGAGCAGTTCTTC